The clone carrying this T cell receptor beta chain was observed a few times. What it binds is not known. Single viable CD3+CD4+CD8-CD45RO+ cells were sorted as the memory CD4+ T cells. The entry originates in a study of memory CD4+ T cells and cytomegalovirus serostatus. General observations from the study: Median bootstrapped AUC for CMV status was approximately 0.95 originally, about 0.9 US-trained.

The data were produced by immunoSEQ multiplex PCR, yet TCRdb's version contains in-frame clones alone and is incomplete. The sample includes some 60,000 clones, over 70% of them seen just once. The CDR3 loop spans 13 amino acids. The V and J ends lost 10 bases and 0 bases, in that order; junction bases with no gene match: 5. Germline assignment: CDR1 MNHNY and CDR2 SVGAGI (reference sequence). Sequencing input: memory CD4+ T cells from blood. The clonotype comes from an adult in good health and CMV-seropositive. The genes are TRBV6-6 and TRBJ1-1; 7 nucleotides match TRBD1. The CDR3 reads CATQDRVNTEAFF. CDR3 nucleotides: TGTGCCACCCAAGACAGGGTGAACACTGAAGCTTTCTTT.